The clone carrying this TCR beta chain has a handful of counts. This sample was taken from a study of T cells in Graves' hyperthyroidism and ophthalmopathy. V lost 5 bases, J lost 4 bases, and 26 bases lay in between. The CDR3 runs 17 residues. Germline lookup yields CDR1 DFQATT and CDR2 SNEGSKA (reference sequence). The investigators amplified TCR beta CDR3 regions from RNA transcripts. Initially, a first-round RT-PCR of the TCR CDR3 employed the HTBI primer set. From the multiplex PCR reads, TCRdb called clonotypes with MiXCR, one entry per CDR3 protein. The data contain about 500,000 distinct CDR3 sequences, around 15% of them singletons.

J is TRBJ2-5 and V is TRBV20-1; tentative D call: TRBD1 (8 bases). Material for sequencing was blood. This receptor was identified in a woman aged 25 to 39 with Graves' ophthalmopathy. The CDR3 protein is CSARGVATGEDGETQYF. Here the CDR3 DNA reads TGCAGTGCTCGGGGGGTCGCGACAGGGGAGGATGGAGAGACCCAGTACTTC.